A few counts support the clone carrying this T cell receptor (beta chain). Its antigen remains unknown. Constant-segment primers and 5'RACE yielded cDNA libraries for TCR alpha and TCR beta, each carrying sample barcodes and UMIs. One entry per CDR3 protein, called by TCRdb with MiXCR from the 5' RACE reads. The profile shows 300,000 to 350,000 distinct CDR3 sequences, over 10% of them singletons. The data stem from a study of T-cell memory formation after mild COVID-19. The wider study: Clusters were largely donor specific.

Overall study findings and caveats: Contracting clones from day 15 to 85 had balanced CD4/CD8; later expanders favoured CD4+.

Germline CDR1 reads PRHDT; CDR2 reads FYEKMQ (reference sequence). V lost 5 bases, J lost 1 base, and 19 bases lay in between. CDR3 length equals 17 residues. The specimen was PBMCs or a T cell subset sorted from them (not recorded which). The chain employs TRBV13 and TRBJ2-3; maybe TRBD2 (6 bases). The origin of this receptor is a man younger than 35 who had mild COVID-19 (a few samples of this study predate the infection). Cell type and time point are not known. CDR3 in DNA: TGTGCCAGCAGCCCCTCCCTGGCGGGGCCTCGCACAGATACGCAGTATTTT. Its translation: CASSPSLAGPRTDTQYF.